The 5 T cell receptor beta chains below all came from one sample that was sequenced in a study of blood T cell repertoires in COVID-19 (TCRdb year 2020). Library method: the immunoSEQ multiplex PCR assay. In its TCRdb copy, this immuneACCESS table keeps in-frame sequences only and misses some clones. Where compared with another copy, unresolved V genes explain less than half of these, and the others have no known cause. The table for this sample lists tens of thousands of clones; approximately 80% of them were counted only once. The ten most abundant clones make up about 16% of the sample. Sequenced input: peripheral blood. These receptor sequences come from a man aged 80 or over with active COVID-19.

The chain links TRBV2 to TRBJ1-4; possibly TRBD1 for D (6 bases). This CDR3 contains 13 residues. V was shortened by 4 bases and J by 8 bases, with 11 bases between the two germline ends. CDR1 and CDR2 (germline): SNHLY, FYNNEI. The CDR3 loop reads CASSVTGNEKLFF. CDR3 bases: TGTGCCAGCAGTGTGACAGGCAACGAAAAACTGTTTTTT.

The chain couples TRBV7-2 to TRBJ2-7; 13 positions agree with TRBD2. Germline trimming cut 1 base from V and 4 bases from J; bases unmatched to any gene: 7. Germline assignment: CDR1 SGHTA and CDR2 FQGNSA. The CDR3 is made up of 17 amino acids. The CDR3 bases are TGTGCCAGCAGCTTAGGGCGCACTAGCGGGGGGGCTTACGAGCAGTACTTC. Translation gives CASSLGRTSGGAYEQYF.

The chain combines TRBV6-6 with TRBJ1-3, with 8 bases fitting TRBD1. V shed 6 bases, J shed 0 bases, and the junction held 1 base outside the gene matches. The CDR3 sequence is 14 residues long. Per the germline V gene, CDR1 is MNHNY and CDR2 is SVGAGI (reference sequence). The CDR3 DNA follows: TGTGCCAGCAGGACAGGGGTCTCTGGAAACACCATATATTTT. Translation gives CASRTGVSGNTIYF.

The genes are TRBV3-1 (or the pseudogene TRBV3-2) and TRBJ2-2, with TRBD2 identical over 15 bases. The length of the CDR3 is 16 residues. The V gene end was trimmed by 5 bases and the J gene end by 7 bases; junction bases not matched to a gene: 5. CDR1 and CDR2 (germline): LGHDT, YNNKEL (reference sequence). The CDR3 DNA reads TGTGCCAGCAGCAAGGGACTAGCGGGAGGATACGGGGAGCTGTTTTTT. Encoded protein: CASSKGLAGGYGELFF.

This clone was detected only a few times. The CDR3 here is CASSFDRGLYNEQFF. CDR3 coding DNA: TGTGCCAGCAGCTTCGACAGGGGGCTATACAATGAGCAGTTCTTC. The V call is TRBV7-2, the J call TRBJ2-1; 10 nucleotides align to TRBD1. V dropped 3 bases and J dropped 4; count of bases not matched to a gene: 3. Looked up from germline, CDR1 is SGHTA and CDR2 is FQGNSA. The CDR3 extends over 15 amino acids. The variable domain in full, with the rest retrieved from reference TRBV7-2 and TRBJ2-1, is GAGVSQSPSNKVTEKGKDVELRCDPISGHTALYWYRQSLGQGLEFLIYFQGNSAPDKSGLPSDRFSAERTGGSVSTLTIQRTQQEDSAVYLCASSFDRGLYNEQFFGPGTRLTVL.